This T cell receptor beta chain was captured in a study of shared clonotypes between healthy human individuals. Study observations and caveats: A limitation of the genetic and exposure-history diversity represented arose from few donors. Generally, estimated richness proved larger in naive subsets than it did in memory subsets.

Assay: immunoSEQ multiplex PCR; the TCRdb copy retains only in-frame clones and omits some. The data show roughly 1.4 million clones, about 98.5% seen once. This clone was seen just once. The antigen remains unidentified. This CDR3 region has 14 residues. V shed 0 bases and J shed 3 bases, with 9 bases lying between them. The germline CDR1 and CDR2 sequences are SGHAT and FQNNGV. The sequenced material came from naive CD4+ T cells sorted from blood. Subset given: CD45RA+ positively selected. The chain uses TRBV11-2 and TRBJ2-7; no reliable D call. The clonotype originates from a young man in good health. CDR3 bases: TGTGCCAGCAGCTTAGAACCGGCGATCTACGAGCAGTACTTC. It specifies CASSLEPAIYEQYF.